The 10 T cell receptor beta chains in this list originate from one sample, sequenced in a study of blood T cell repertoires in COVID-19. Using immunoSEQ multiplex PCR, the repertoire was profiled, and TCRdb retains in-frame clones only, with some absent. The table includes hundreds of thousands of clones, 86% detected once. Specimen: peripheral blood. These receptors were obtained from a woman aged 55-69 years with COVID-19, enrolled during active disease.

V gene TRBV19 combines with J gene TRBJ2-5; possible D gene TRBD1, 5 bases. V shed 4 bases and J shed 0 bases, with 18 bases lying between them. CDR1 and CDR2 from the germline V gene are LNHDA and SQIVND (reference sequence). The CDR3 covers 17 residues. Written as DNA, the CDR3 is TGTGCCAGTAGTAGAATTTGGGGCGACCCGTACCAAGAGACCCAGTACTTC. It encodes CASSRIWGDPYQETQYF.

The rearrangement joins TRBV18 to TRBJ1-3; D is unclear. V dropped 3 bases and J dropped 2 bases, with 11 bases sitting between them. The CDR3 is made up of 15 amino acids. The germline V gene has CDR1 KGHSH and CDR2 LQKENI. The CDR3 loop is CASSPGLAAGNTIYF. CDR3 DNA: TGTGCCAGCTCACCGGGTTTAGCAGCTGGAAACACCATATATTTT.

The rearrangement uses TRBV10-3 and TRBJ2-3; 9 nucleotides align to TRBD2. This CDR3 spans 14 amino acids. Germline V gene lookup returns CDR1 ENHRY and CDR2 SYGVKD. The junction had 5 bases not matched to a gene; V was cut back by 6 bases and J by 4 bases. CDR3 bases: TGTGCCATCAGGGGCGGGGGGGCATCAGATACGCAGTATTTT. Translating gives CAIRGGGASDTQYF.

The chain employs TRBV7-3 and TRBJ2-1; 11 bases match TRBD2. The CDR3 sequence is 14 residues long. After removal of 4 bases from V and 4 bases from J, the junction contained 0 bases not matched to a gene. From germline, CDR1 is SGHTA and CDR2 FQGTGA. The CDR3 nucleotides read TGTGCCAGCAGCTCTAGCGGGGGGTACAATGAGCAGTTCTTC. This sequence encodes CASSSSGGYNEQFF.

The V call is TRBV20-1, the J call TRBJ2-3; D ambiguous. This CDR3 spans 12 amino acids. In germline, CDR1 is DFQATT, CDR2 SNEGSKA (reference sequence). The V end lost 6 bases, the J end lost 1 base, and 8 bases lay between the germline ends. Here the CDR3 reads CSASRGTDTQYF. The CDR3 DNA reads as TGCAGTGCCAGTCGGGGCACAGATACGCAGTATTTT.

V and J are TRBV7-3 and TRBJ2-1; TRBD1 might be the D (6 bases). The CDR3 has 16 residues. Germline CDR1 is SGHTA and CDR2 is FQGTGA. Between the trimmed V and J ends, which lost 1 base and 2 bases, there was a span of 12 bases. The CDR3 loop is CASSLNSGVAYNEQFF. CDR3 in DNA: TGTGCCAGCAGCTTAAATTCAGGGGTCGCCTACAATGAGCAGTTCTTC.

This clone is a singleton in its sample. The chain is built from TRBV29-1 and TRBJ1-3; tentative D call: TRBD1 (6 bases). Germline V gene data show CDR1 as SQVTM and CDR2 as ANQGSEA. CDR3 length: 15 residues. Between the trimmed V and J ends, which lost 3 bases and 2 bases, there was a span of 14 bases. The CDR3 spells CSVDLSQGPGNTIYF. Here the CDR3 DNA reads TGCAGCGTTGACCTGTCGCAGGGGCCTGGAAACACCATATATTTT.

This clone was observed a single time. The chain combines TRBV27 with TRBJ1-2; D is possibly TRBD1 (5 bases). CDR3 length: 13 residues. V was shortened by 7 bases and J by 4 bases, with 13 bases between the two germline ends. CDR1 is MNHEY and CDR2 is SMNVEV in the germline V gene (reference sequence). CDR3 sequence reads: CASTKGLGYGYTF. CDR3 sequence (DNA): TGTGCCAGCACTAAGGGGTTAGGCTATGGCTACACCTTC.

The rearrangement joins TRBV3-1 (or the pseudogene TRBV3-2) to TRBJ2-5; TRBD2 might be the D (6 bases). The V gene's germline CDR1 is LGHDT and CDR2 YNNKEL (reference sequence). V was trimmed by 0 bases and J by 2 bases, leaving 13 bases between them. The CDR3 has 16 residues. CDR3 in DNA: TGTGCCAGCAGCCAAGATCATCAGGAGGGACAAGAGACCCAGTACTTC. Residues: CASSQDHQEGQETQYF.

This sequence joins TRBV3-1 (or the pseudogene TRBV3-2) and TRBJ2-1; TRBD1 might be the D (6 bases). This CDR3 comprises 13 residues. Germline V gene sequence: CDR1 LGHDT, CDR2 YNNKEL (reference sequence). Trimming cost V 1 base and J 10 bases, with 11 bases left between them. The CDR3 DNA is TGTGCCAGCAGCCAAGCTTCCGGGACAGAGCAGTTCTTC. Translation gives CASSQASGTEQFF.